The 13 T cell receptor beta chains below all came from one sample that was sequenced in a study of T cell changes during pregnancy in multiple sclerosis. Measured with immunoSEQ multiplex PCR; TCRdb has only the in-frame clones, and not every one. The data contain about 92,000 clones, around 90% of them singletons. The sequencing here drew on peripheral blood, taken in the first trimester of pregnancy. The source of these receptors is a female donor with multiple sclerosis, enrolled in a pregnancy study.

The V and J genes are TRBV27 and TRBJ1-5; no firm D call. Trimming left V 2 bases short and J 6 bases short, with 8 bases between. The CDR3 runs 13 residues. Germline V gives CDR1 MNHEY, CDR2 SMNVEV (reference sequence). CDR3 nucleotide sequence: TGTGCCAGCAGTTTACAGATATCTCAGCCCCAGCATTTT. Residues: CASSLQISQPQHF.

This chain uses TRBV28 with TRBJ1-1; 8 nucleotides align to TRBD1. Trimming removed 5 bases from V and 11 bases from J; junction bases left unmatched: 10. Germline values: CDR1 MDHEN, CDR2 SYDVKM. CDR3 length: 13 amino acids. CDR3 sequence: CASSSSMTGEAFF. CDR3 nucleotide sequence: TGTGCCAGCAGTAGTTCTATGACAGGGGAGGCTTTCTTT.

This rearrangement joins TRBV7-9 to TRBJ1-5, with a tentative D call TRBD1 (5 bases). Germline V gives CDR1 SEHNR, CDR2 FQNEAQ (reference sequence). V was cut by 2 bases and J by 5 bases, with 10 bases left in between. This CDR3 contains 14 residues. This chain's CDR3 is CASSLLGGDQPQHF. The CDR3 region has the DNA TGTGCCAGCAGCTTACTGGGGGGGGATCAGCCCCAGCATTTT. Combining the CDR3 with reference TRBV7-9 and TRBJ1-5 gives the whole variable domain DTGVSQNPRHKITKRGQNVTFRCDPISEHNRLYWYRQTLGQGPEFLTYFQNEAQLEKSRLLSDRFSAERPKGSFSTLEIQRTEQGDSAMYLCASSLLGGDQPQHFGDGTRLSIL.

The V call is TRBV30, the J call TRBJ1-3; D might be TRBD1 (5 bases). CDR1 and CDR2 from the germline V gene are GTSNPN and SVGIG (reference sequence). This CDR3 spans 13 amino acids. Trimming left V 5 bases short and J 7 bases short, with 15 bases between. CDR3 coding DNA: TGTGCCTGGGTGGCCCCGGGGGTGAACACCATATATTTT. It translates to CAWVAPGVNTIYF.

This rearrangement joins TRBV6-1 to TRBJ1-4, with D unresolved. CDR3 size: 14 residues. The V gene's germline CDR1 is MNHNS and CDR2 SASEGT. V dropped 6 bases and J dropped 6 bases, with 14 bases sitting between them. CDR3 nucleotide sequence: TGTGCCAGCAGCGAGGGTCTCCCAGATGAAAAACTGTTTTTT. Translating gives CASSEGLPDEKLFF.

As regards this clone: A junction end diverges from the germline sequence, so it may reflect a read error. The chain recombines TRBV6-1 with TRBJ2-1; 11 nucleotides match TRBD2. Germline V gene lookup returns CDR1 MNHNS and CDR2 SASEGT. The CDR3 contains 13 residues. The CDR3 DNA follows: TGTGCCAGCAGTGACCTGACTAGCGGGGTCCCGGTCTTC. Translation: CASSDLTSGVPVF.

This chain links TRBV7-9 with TRBJ2-4; D not resolved. Germline CDR1 SEHNR, CDR2 FQNEAQ (reference sequence). The CDR3 has 15 residues. Trimming cost V 7 bases and J 2 bases, with 15 bases left between them. This chain's CDR3 is CASNTAGISKNIQYF. The CDR3 DNA follows: TGTGCCAGCAACACGGCAGGAATATCCAAAAACATTCAGTACTTC.

V is TRBV12-5 and J is TRBJ2-7, with D tentatively TRBD1 (7 bases). The CDR3 is 15 residues long. V was pared by 2 bases and J by 6 bases, with 17 bases between. The germline V gene has CDR1 LGHNT and CDR2 FRNRAP. CDR3 sequence reads: CASGLWQGVRGEQYF. DNA for the CDR3: TGTGCTAGTGGTTTGTGGCAGGGGGTGCGGGGCGAGCAGTACTTC.

The CDR3 DNA is TGTGCCAGCGACAGGTCGGGAGGGTATACTGAAGCTTTCTTT. Translation gives CASDRSGGYTEAFF. V is TRBV19 and J is TRBJ1-1, with D possibly being TRBD1 (6 bases). Germline V gene sequence: CDR1 LNHDA, CDR2 SQIVND (reference sequence). CDR3 length: 14 amino acids. Trimming took off 9 bases at V and 5 bases at J, with 19 bases between the two ends. Drawing the rest from reference TRBV19 and TRBJ1-1, the complete variable domain is DGGITQSPKYLFRKEGQNVTLSCEQNLNHDAMYWYRQDPGQGLRLIYYSQIVNDFQKGDIAEGYSVSREKKESFPLTVTSAQKNPTAFYLCASDRSGGYTEAFFGQGTRLTVV.

The rearrangement joins TRBV5-4 to TRBJ1-1, with D possibly matching TRBD1 (6 bases). Deletions cut 4 bases from V and 0 bases from J, with 13 bases between. From germline, CDR1 is SGHNT and CDR2 YYREEE (reference sequence). This CDR3 has 15 residues. For the CDR3, the DNA is TGTGCCAGCAGCCCCAGGACAGCAATGAACACTGAAGCTTTCTTT. Amino acid sequence: CASSPRTAMNTEAFF.

This chain joins TRBV27 and TRBJ1-1, with D uncertain. This CDR3 is built from 13 residues. V was pared by 3 bases and J by 6 bases, with 11 bases between. Germline V gene lookup returns CDR1 MNHEY and CDR2 SMNVEV (reference sequence). DNA of the CDR3: TGTGCCAGCAGTTTGGCCCTGGGCGCTGAAGCTTTCTTT. It yields the protein CASSLALGAEAFF.

V is TRBV9 and J is TRBJ1-1; perhaps TRBD1 as D (6 bases). The length of the CDR3 is 15 residues. V dropped 3 bases and J dropped 4 bases, with 16 bases sitting between them. Per the germline V gene, CDR1 is SGDLS and CDR2 is YYNGEE. This CDR3 reads CASSAAPTGSTEAFF. The CDR3 DNA is TGTGCCAGCAGCGCAGCCCCCACAGGGTCCACTGAAGCTTTCTTT.

The rearrangement uses TRBV4-1 and TRBJ2-5; 10 nucleotides agree with TRBD1. Germline loops: CDR1 MGHRA, CDR2 YSYEKL. The CDR3 is 16 residues long. J lost 5 bases, V lost 4 bases, and 10 bases had no gene match. The CDR3 sequence: CASSPLPGQGLETQYF. DNA for the CDR3: TGCGCCAGCAGCCCGCTTCCGGGACAGGGGCTTGAGACCCAGTACTTC.